The T cell receptor beta chain under discussion was sequenced for a study of T cell responses to AZD1222 COVID-19 vaccine. Study-wide results and caveats: Epitopes outside B.1.351 and B.1.1.7 mutated regions reportedly drew nearly half of spike TCRs. The number of AZD1222 recipients seropositive at baseline was only five or six. Spike-spanning, vaccine-associated CD4 TCRs were dominant at 160-218 and 743-854.

The method was immunoSEQ multiplex PCR; TCRdb's version includes in-frame clones alone and lacks a portion of them. The sample has about 140,000 clones; about 90% are singletons. To note about this clone: Its antigen is unidentified.

With V trimmed by 3 bases and J by 8 bases, 15 bases remained unmatched. This CDR3 spans 17 amino acids. Germline values: CDR1 MGHRA, CDR2 YSYEKL. The sequencing used peripheral blood, collected on day 0 of AZD1222 vaccination. V and J are TRBV4-1 and TRBJ1-4; 7 bases agree with TRBD1. This TCR derives from an adult in good health. This CDR3 is CASSHPHRQGLAEKLFF. DNA of the CDR3: TGCGCCAGCAGCCACCCACACCGACAGGGTCTGGCGGAAAAACTGTTTTTT.